This T cell receptor beta chain was recorded in a study of blood T cell repertoires in COVID-19. Authors' methods: Reference gene primer amplification yielded estimated nucleated cell counts. The protocol was immunoSEQ multiplex PCR, while the TCRdb copy is restricted to in-frame clones and leaves out a portion. From that table come the V and J calls and clone size; the DNA was used to work out D and trimming. The sample has under 45,000 clones, 80% to 90% seen once. The sequenced material came from peripheral blood. The TCR comes from a man aged 35-49 years with active COVID-19.

The CDR3 sequence: CATLSAYEQYF. The CDR3 DNA reads as TGTGCCACCCTCAGCGCCTACGAGCAGTACTTC. V and J are TRBV28 and TRBJ2-7, with D uncertain. Germline V CDR1 and CDR2: MDHEN, SYDVKM. The germline V and J ends were trimmed by 10 bases and 2 bases, with 9 bases remaining between them. The CDR3 length is 11 residues.